These 19 T cell receptor beta chains were all obtained from the same sample, sequenced in a study of PD-1 blockade in mismatch repair-deficient tumors. Sequenced by immunoSEQ multiplex PCR; TCRdb stores in-frame clones only, minus some. Altogether around 50,000 clones are present, around 80% being singletons, with the ten largest covering 3.3%. The sequencing here drew on peripheral blood, taken 4 weeks after starting pembrolizumab. These receptors came from an adult with mismatch repair-deficient cancer.

This rearrangement joins TRBV29-1 to TRBJ2-3; D unresolved. The CDR3 sequence is 9 residues long. The V gene lost 4 bases and the J gene lost 6 bases, with 2 bases spanning the gap. CDR1 is SQVTM and CDR2 is ANQGSEA in the germline V gene. CDR3 coding DNA: TGCAGCGTTGGGGATACGCAGTATTTT. Translating gives CSVGDTQYF.

V is TRBV29-1 and J is TRBJ2-1, with D perhaps TRBD2 (6 bases). The CDR3 runs to 12 residues. Trimming left V 7 bases short and J 4 bases short, with 11 bases between. Germline V gene sequence: CDR1 SQVTM, CDR2 ANQGSEA. The CDR3: CSGRGTYNEQFF. The DNA for the CDR3 is TGCAGCGGGAGAGGGACTTACAATGAGCAGTTCTTC.

The chain recombines TRBV7-9 with TRBJ2-7; 10 bases line up with TRBD2. The V and J ends lost 5 bases and 2 bases, in that order; junction bases with no gene match: 0. This CDR3 is 13 amino acids long. The germline V gene has CDR1 SEHNR and CDR2 FQNEAQ (reference sequence). CDR3 nucleotide sequence: TGTGCCAGCAGCAGCGGGAGGGCCTACGAGCAGTACTTC. This gives the protein CASSSGRAYEQYF.

The chain joins TRBV25-1 to TRBJ2-1; 7 bases align to TRBD1. The CDR3 is 13 residues long. Trimming took 6 bases from V and 3 from J; bases not matched to a gene: 2. Germline V lookup: CDR1 MGHDK, CDR2 SYGVNS. DNA of the CDR3: TGTGCCAGCAGGGCAGGGGGCTACAATGAGCAGTTCTTC. It translates to CASRAGGYNEQFF.

The chain couples TRBV4-1 to TRBJ2-1; no clear D gene. Germline CDR1 is MGHRA and CDR2 is YSYEKL. The V gene lost 3 bases and the J gene lost 0 bases, with 15 bases spanning the gap. The CDR3 length is 17 residues. CDR3 residues: CASSHYFRASSYNEQFF. The DNA for the CDR3 is TGCGCCAGCAGCCATTATTTCCGGGCAAGCTCCTACAATGAGCAGTTCTTC.

The V and J genes are TRBV19 and TRBJ2-1; possible D gene TRBD1, 5 bases. Trimming took 6 bases from V and 10 from J, leaving 25 bases between them. The CDR3 length is 16 residues. In germline, CDR1 is LNHDA, CDR2 SQIVND (reference sequence). The CDR3 loop is CASSLQLDRRPPEQFF. The DNA of the CDR3 is TGTGCCAGTAGCCTACAACTCGACAGACGCCCCCCCGAGCAGTTCTTC.

V and J are TRBV29-1 and TRBJ1-2; possibly TRBD1 for D (6 bases). Germline CDR1 SQVTM, CDR2 ANQGSEA. Trimming took off 5 bases at V and 0 bases at J, with 10 bases between the two ends. The CDR3 sequence is 13 residues long. The CDR3 DNA is TGCAGCGTTCCGACAGGTACTAACTATGGCTACACCTTC. It specifies CSVPTGTNYGYTF. Using reference TRBV29-1 and TRBJ1-2 for the parts outside the CDR3, the full variable domain is SAVISQKPSRDICQRGTSLTIQCQVDSQVTMMFWYRQQPGQSLTLIATANQGSEATYESGFVIDKFPISRPNLTFSTLTVSNMSPEDSSIYLCSVPTGTNYGYTFGSGTRLTVV.

V and J are TRBV5-1 and TRBJ2-7; weak D call: TRBD1 (5 bases). Germline V CDR1 and CDR2: SGHRS, YFSETQ. The CDR3 loop spans 14 amino acids. V lost 1 base to trimming and J lost 5 bases, with 13 bases between them. The CDR3 here is CASSLTSRVHEQYF. In DNA, the CDR3 is TGCGCCAGCAGCTTGACGTCCAGGGTCCACGAGCAGTACTTC.

The gene calls are TRBV7-9 and TRBJ2-1; 9 bases map to TRBD2. Germline CDR1 reads SEHNR; CDR2 reads FQNEAQ (reference sequence). The CDR3 consists of 14 residues. V dropped 11 bases and J dropped 0; count of bases not matched to a gene: 5. Written as DNA, the CDR3 is TGTGCCGCAAGCGGGGGGAGCTCCTACAATGAGCAGTTCTTC. It is translated as CAASGGSSYNEQFF. The full variable domain, rest sourced from reference TRBV7-9 and TRBJ2-1, is DTGVSQNPRHKITKRGQNVTFRCDPISEHNRLYWYRQTLGQGPEFLTYFQNEAQLEKSRLLSDRFSAERPKGSFSTLEIQRTEQGDSAMYLCAASGGSSYNEQFFGPGTRLTVL.

This chain links TRBV7-9 with TRBJ1-2; TRBD1 is a possible D gene (5 bases). The V end was cut by 5 bases, the J end by 6 bases, with 13 bases between. The CDR3 is 13 amino acids. Germline V gene lookup returns CDR1 SEHNR and CDR2 FQNEAQ (reference sequence). CDR3 residues: CASSHRDFDGYTF. DNA for the CDR3: TGTGCCAGCAGCCACCGGGACTTTGATGGCTACACCTTC.

The rearrangement joins TRBV21-1 to TRBJ2-7; the table assigns TRBD1, which was not confirmed against the DNA. TRBV21-1 is tagged as a pseudogene. This CDR3 region has 12 residues. Here the CDR3 DNA reads TGTGCCAGCAGCAAAGAGCGGATGGGACACCGTTTC. It translates to CASSKERMGHRF.

This clone was seen more than once but under ten times. V gene TRBV13 combines with J gene TRBJ2-2; the D gene could be TRBD1 or TRBD2 (6 bases each). There are 16 residues in the CDR3. Between the trimmed V and J ends, which lost 4 bases and 3 bases, there was a span of 15 bases. Germline V gene data show CDR1 as PRHDT and CDR2 as FYEKMQ (reference sequence). The CDR3 protein is CASSSRVGGDTGELFF. CDR3 in DNA: TGTGCCAGCAGCTCGCGCGTGGGGGGCGACACCGGGGAGCTGTTTTTT.

V usage is TRBV5-4 and J usage is TRBJ1-2, with D possibly TRBD1 on 5 matching bases. The CDR3 loop spans 15 amino acids. V shed 0 bases and J shed 4 bases, with 13 bases lying between them. Germline V gene lookup returns CDR1 SGHNT and CDR2 YYREEE (reference sequence). CDR3 in amino acids: CASSLEIGAAYGYTF. The CDR3 nucleotides read TGTGCCAGCAGCTTGGAGATAGGGGCAGCCTATGGCTACACCTTC.

The CDR3 region is CASSQGQTGANVLTF. CDR3 nucleotides: TGTGCCAGCAGCCAAGGACAAACTGGGGCCAACGTCCTGACTTTC. V and J are TRBV16 and TRBJ2-6; D is perhaps TRBD1 (5 bases). Trimming stripped 2 bases from V and 2 bases from J, with 7 bases between. Germline V gene sequence: CDR1 KGHSY, CDR2 FQNENV. This CDR3 region has 15 residues. Variable domain in full (rest from reference TRBV16 and TRBJ2-6): GEEVAQTPKHLVRGEGQKAKLYCAPIKGHSYVFWYQQVLKNEFKFLISFQNENVFDETGMPKERFSAKCLPNSPCSLEIQATKLEDSAVYFCASSQGQTGANVLTFGAGSRLTVL.

The chain employs TRBV14 and TRBJ1-4; D may be TRBD1 (6 bases). This CDR3 spans 16 amino acids. With 3 bases removed from V and 6 bases from J, the gap between germline ends came to 17 bases. Germline V gene data show CDR1 as SGHDN and CDR2 as FVKESK. CDR3 DNA sequence: TGTGCCAGCAGCCATCTCCTAGGGGGGCAGGATGAAAAACTGTTTTTT. Its protein product is CASSHLLGGQDEKLFF.

The gene calls are TRBV2 and TRBJ2-7; D unresolved. Trimming stripped 6 bases from V and 3 bases from J, with 6 bases between. Germline CDR1 reads SNHLY; CDR2 reads FYNNEI. The CDR3 spans 11 residues. For the CDR3, the DNA is TGTGCCAGCAGGGAAAACTACGAGCAGTACTTC. Amino acid sequence: CASRENYEQYF. Full variable domain (remainder filled in from reference TRBV2 and TRBJ2-7): EPEVTQTPSHQVTQMGQEVILRCVPISNHLYFYWYRQILGQKVEFLVSFYNNEISEKSEIFDDQFSVERPDGSNFTLKIRSTKLEDSAMYFCASRENYEQYFGPGTRLTVT.

The chain recombines TRBV7-3 with TRBJ2-3; 9 positions match TRBD1. Germline V gene data show CDR1 as SGHTA and CDR2 as FQGTGA. After removal of 2 bases from V and 6 bases from J, the junction contained 12 bases not matched to a gene. The CDR3 consists of 17 residues. The DNA of the CDR3 is TGTGCCAGCAGCTTATCCACCGGGACAGGGTTTGATGATACGCAGTATTTT. Its protein is CASSLSTGTGFDDTQYF.

The chain employs TRBV5-5 and TRBJ2-7; tentatively, D is TRBD1 (6 bases). CDR1 is SGHKS, CDR2 YYEKEE, per germline (reference sequence). The CDR3 contains 14 residues. Trimming left V 4 bases short and J 3 bases short, with 14 bases between. The CDR3 is CASSTPGQHYEQYF. The CDR3, as DNA: TGTGCCAGCAGCACCCCAGGACAGCACTACGAGCAGTACTTC.

This clone was seen once. The V gene is TRBV6-5, the J gene TRBJ2-3; D uncertain. The CDR3 spans 13 residues. The germline V gene encodes CDR1 MNHEY and CDR2 SVGAGI. Trimming removed 2 bases at V and 5 bases at J, with 8 bases between. The CDR3 DNA reads as TGTGCCAGCAGTTACCCAGTTGGAGATACGCAGTATTTT. The encoded protein is CASSYPVGDTQYF.